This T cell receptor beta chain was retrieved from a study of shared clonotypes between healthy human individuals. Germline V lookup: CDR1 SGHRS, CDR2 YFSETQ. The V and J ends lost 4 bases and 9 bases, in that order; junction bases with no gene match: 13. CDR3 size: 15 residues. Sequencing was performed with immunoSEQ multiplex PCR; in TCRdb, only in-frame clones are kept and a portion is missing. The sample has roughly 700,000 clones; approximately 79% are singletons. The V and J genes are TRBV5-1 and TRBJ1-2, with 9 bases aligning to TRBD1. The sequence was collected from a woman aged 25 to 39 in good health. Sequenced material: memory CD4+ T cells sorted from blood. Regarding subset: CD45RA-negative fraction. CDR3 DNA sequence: TGCGCCAGCAGCCCGGCCCCCCGGGGACAGGGAAGCTACACCTTC. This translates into CASSPAPRGQGSYTF. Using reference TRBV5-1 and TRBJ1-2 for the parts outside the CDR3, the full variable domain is KAGVTQTPRYLIKTRGQQVTLSCSPISGHRSVSWYQQTPGQGLQFLFEYFSETQRNKGNFPGRFSGRQFSNSRSEMNVSTLELGDSALYLCASSPAPRGQGSYTFGSGTRLTVV.